The subject of this entry is one T cell receptor beta chain. The authors ran a second PCR of about 6 to 11 cycles using a sample-barcoded 5' primer and a J-beta primer mix. TCRdb re-called the 5' RACE reads through MiXCR, storing one row per CDR3 protein. The sample lists about 640,000 distinct CDR3 sequences, 25% to 35% occurring once. With V trimmed by 6 bases and J by 0 bases, 7 bases remained unmatched. The CDR3 length is 16 residues. The germline gives CDR1 MGHDK, CDR2 SYGVNS. This record belongs to a study of blood T cells in healthy people across ages. Background on the study: Every two T cells gave about one barcoded beta molecule via template switching.

Material: blood. The V call is TRBV25-1, the J call TRBJ2-3; 9 nucleotides match TRBD2. This sequence originates from a woman over 75 in good health. CDR3 in amino acids: CASSRSAGGSTDTQYF. The CDR3 bases are TGTGCCAGCAGCCGAAGTGCGGGGGGGAGCACAGATACGCAGTATTTT. Complete variable domain (other parts from reference TRBV25-1 and TRBJ2-3): EADIYQTPRYLVIGTGKKITLECSQTMGHDKMYWYQQDPGMELHLIHYSYGVNSTEKGDLSSESTVSRIRTEHFPLTLESARPSHTSQYLCASSRSAGGSTDTQYFGPGTRLTVL.